This T cell receptor (beta chain) stems from a study of response to subunit inactivated influenza vaccine. The CDR3 contains 14 residues. Trimming cost V 9 bases and J 3 bases, with 18 bases left between them. Per the germline V gene, CDR1 is MDHEN and CDR2 is SYDVKM. MiXCR was run by TCRdb on the RT-PCR reads, yielding one entry per CDR3 protein. The data show 300,000 to 350,000 distinct CDR3 sequences, 20% to 25% seen once. The gene calls are TRBV28 and TRBJ2-7; unclear D gene. This clonotype originated in a man between 45 and 75 years old who received an inactivated influenza vaccine. The specimen comprised PBMCs from blood, sampled about 20 months after vaccination. Here the CDR3 DNA reads TGTGCCAGTCGGTCGGGTGGGATCCGCTACGAGCAGTACTTC. It is translated as CASRSGGIRYEQYF. Drawing the rest from reference TRBV28 and TRBJ2-7, the complete variable domain is DVKVTQSSRYLVKRTGEKVFLECVQDMDHENMFWYRQDPGLGLRLIYFSYDVKMKEKGDIPEGYSVSREKKERFSLILESASTNQTSMYLCASRSGGIRYEQYFGPGTRLTVT.